This paragraph covers one TCR beta chain sequence. Its target is not known. This sample is part of a study of cytomegalovirus exposure and HLA in healthy donors. This PCR relied on a set of 60 Vbeta primers and 13 Jbeta primers. Profiling relied on immunoSEQ multiplex PCR, and the TCRdb table lists in-frame clones only, not all of them. The sample contains over 150,000 clones, about four fifths of which appear only once. Germline CDR1 is SGHVS and CDR2 is FNYEAQ. The CDR3 contains 15 residues. Findings of the study overall: Later on, analysis showed that most CMV-associated TCR beta chains appeared to be HLA-restricted.

Sequenced input: PBMCs. The V and J genes are TRBV7-6 and TRBJ1-3, with TRBD1 identical over 9 bases. The DNA end favors TRBJ2-2, so the J call may be wrong. The TCR originated in a male donor in good health and CMV-seropositive. The CDR3 region is CASSLRTGVTGELFF. The CDR3 DNA follows: TGTGCCAGCAGCTTACGGACAGGGGTCACCGGGGAGCTGTTTTTT.